The T cell receptor (beta chain) described here comes from a study of T cell responses to AZD1222 COVID-19 vaccine. Regarding the study as a whole: Reports indicate that nearly half of spike-specific TCRs are directed at unmutated variant regions. Only six people who got AZD1222 tested seropositive at baseline. Spike-spanning, vaccine-associated CD4 TCRs were dominant at 160-218 and 743-854.

Here immunoSEQ multiplex PCR was the method, and the copy in TCRdb shows in-frame clones only, minus some. The sample has some 130,000 clones, 80% to 95% seen once. The CDR3 is made up of 12 amino acids. The V end was cut by 7 bases, the J end by 3 bases, with 6 bases between. It was second doses at about 4 or about 12 weeks that were pooled. This clone came up a few times. No antigen is known for it. The specimen comprised peripheral blood, sampled 28 days after the second AZD1222 dose. The sequence was collected from an adult who received the AZD1222 COVID-19 vaccine. V and J are TRBV12-3 or TRBV12-4 and TRBJ2-2, with no clear D. The CDR3 sequence: CASTVHTGELFF. In nucleotides, the CDR3 is TGTGCCAGCACGGTACACACCGGGGAGCTGTTTTTT.